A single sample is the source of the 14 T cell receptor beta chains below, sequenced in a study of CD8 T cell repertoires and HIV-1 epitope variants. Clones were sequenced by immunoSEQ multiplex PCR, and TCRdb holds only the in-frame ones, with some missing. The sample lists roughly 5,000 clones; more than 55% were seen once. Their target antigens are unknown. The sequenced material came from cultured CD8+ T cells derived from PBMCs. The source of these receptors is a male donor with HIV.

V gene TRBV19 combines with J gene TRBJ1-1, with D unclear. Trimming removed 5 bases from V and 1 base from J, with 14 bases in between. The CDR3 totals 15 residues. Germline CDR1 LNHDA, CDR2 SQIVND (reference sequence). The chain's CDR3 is CASSPLRAPNTEAFF. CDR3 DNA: TGTGCCAGTAGTCCCCTACGGGCCCCGAACACTGAAGCTTTCTTT.

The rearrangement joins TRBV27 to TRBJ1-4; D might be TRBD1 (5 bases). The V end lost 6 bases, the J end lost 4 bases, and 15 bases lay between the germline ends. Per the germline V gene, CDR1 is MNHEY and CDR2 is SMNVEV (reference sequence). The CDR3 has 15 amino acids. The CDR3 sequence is CASSRTGTHNEKLFF. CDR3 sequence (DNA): TGTGCCAGCAGCCGTACCGGGACCCATAATGAAAAACTGTTTTTT.

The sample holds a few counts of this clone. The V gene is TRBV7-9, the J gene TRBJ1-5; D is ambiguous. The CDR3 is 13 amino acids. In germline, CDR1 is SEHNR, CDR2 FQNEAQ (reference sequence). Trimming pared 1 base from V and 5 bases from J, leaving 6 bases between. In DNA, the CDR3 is TGTGCCAGCAGCTTAGGTACAGATCAGCCCCAGCATTTT. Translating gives CASSLGTDQPQHF.

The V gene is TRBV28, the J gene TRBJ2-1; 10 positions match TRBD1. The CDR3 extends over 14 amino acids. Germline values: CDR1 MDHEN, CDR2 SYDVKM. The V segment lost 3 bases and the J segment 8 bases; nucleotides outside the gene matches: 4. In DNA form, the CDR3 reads TGTGCCAGCAGTTTGGGACAGGGGTTGGATGAGCAGTTCTTC. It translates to CASSLGQGLDEQFF.

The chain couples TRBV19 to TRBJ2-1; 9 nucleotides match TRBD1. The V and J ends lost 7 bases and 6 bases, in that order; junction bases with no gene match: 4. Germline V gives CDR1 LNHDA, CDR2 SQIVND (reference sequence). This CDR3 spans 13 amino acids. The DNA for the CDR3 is TGTGCCAGTACCTCGACAGGGGGCAATGAGCAGTTCTTC. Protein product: CASTSTGGNEQFF.

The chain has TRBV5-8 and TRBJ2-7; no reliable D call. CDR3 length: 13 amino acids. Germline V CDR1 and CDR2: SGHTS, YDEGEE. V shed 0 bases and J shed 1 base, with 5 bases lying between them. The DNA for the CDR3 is TGTGCCAGCAGCTTGGAGGGTTCCTACGAGCAGTACTTC. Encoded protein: CASSLEGSYEQYF.

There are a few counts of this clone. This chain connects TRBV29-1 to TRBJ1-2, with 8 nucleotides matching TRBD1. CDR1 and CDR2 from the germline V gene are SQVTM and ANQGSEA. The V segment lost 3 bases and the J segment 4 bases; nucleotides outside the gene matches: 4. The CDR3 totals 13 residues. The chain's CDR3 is CSVDGQGIYGYTF. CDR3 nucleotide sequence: TGCAGCGTTGATGGACAGGGAATCTATGGCTACACCTTC.

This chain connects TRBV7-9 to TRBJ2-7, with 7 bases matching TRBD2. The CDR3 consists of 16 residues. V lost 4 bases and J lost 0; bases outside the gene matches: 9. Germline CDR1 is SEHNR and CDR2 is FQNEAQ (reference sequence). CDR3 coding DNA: TGTGCCAGCAGCTCACAAACTAGCGAGCGCTCCTACGAGCAGTACTTC. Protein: CASSSQTSERSYEQYF.

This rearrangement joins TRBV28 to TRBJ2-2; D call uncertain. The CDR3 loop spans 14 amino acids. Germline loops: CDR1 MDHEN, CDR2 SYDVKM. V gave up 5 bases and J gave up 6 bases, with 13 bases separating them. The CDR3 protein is CASSTSSTAGELFF. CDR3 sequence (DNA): TGTGCCAGCAGTACCAGTTCGACTGCCGGGGAGCTGTTTTTT.

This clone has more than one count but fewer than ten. CDR3 DNA sequence: TGTGCCAGCAGTTTATCGACTAGCACAGATACGCAGTATTTT. It codes for CASSLSTSTDTQYF. The gene calls are TRBV28 and TRBJ2-3; no clear D gene. The V end lost 1 base, the J end lost 0 bases, and 5 bases lay between the germline ends. The V gene's germline CDR1 is MDHEN and CDR2 SYDVKM. This CDR3 has 14 amino acids.

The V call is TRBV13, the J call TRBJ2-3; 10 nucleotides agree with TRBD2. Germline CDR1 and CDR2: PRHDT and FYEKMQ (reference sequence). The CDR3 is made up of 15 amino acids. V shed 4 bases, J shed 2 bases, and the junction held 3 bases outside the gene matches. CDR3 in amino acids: CASSSSGSPTDTQYF. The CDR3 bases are TGTGCCAGCAGCTCTAGCGGGAGTCCCACAGATACGCAGTATTTT. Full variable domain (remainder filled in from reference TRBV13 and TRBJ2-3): AAGVIQSPRHLIKEKRETATLKCYPIPRHDTVYWYQQGPGQDPQFLISFYEKMQSDKGSIPDRFSAQQFSDYHSELNMSSLELGDSALYFCASSSSGSPTDTQYFGPGTRLTVL.

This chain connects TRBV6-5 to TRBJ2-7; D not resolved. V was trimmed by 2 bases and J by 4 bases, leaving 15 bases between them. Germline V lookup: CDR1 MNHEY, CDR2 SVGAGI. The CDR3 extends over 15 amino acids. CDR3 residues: CASSYTTGPFYEQYF. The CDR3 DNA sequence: TGTGCCAGCAGTTACACCACGGGCCCGTTTTACGAGCAGTACTTC.

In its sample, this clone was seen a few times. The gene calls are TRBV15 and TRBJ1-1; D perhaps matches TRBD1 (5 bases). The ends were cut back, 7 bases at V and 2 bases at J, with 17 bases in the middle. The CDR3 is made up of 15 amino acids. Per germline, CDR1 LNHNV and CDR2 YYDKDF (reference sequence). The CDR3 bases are TGTGCCACCACAATCAACCGGGACGTAAACACTGAAGCTTTCTTT. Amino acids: CATTINRDVNTEAFF. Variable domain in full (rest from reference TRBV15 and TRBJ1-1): DAMVIQNPRYQVTQFGKPVTLSCSQTLNHNVMYWYQQKSSQAPKLLFHYYDKDFNNEADTPDNFQSRRPNTSFCFLDIRSPGLGDTAMYLCATTINRDVNTEAFFGQGTRLTVV.

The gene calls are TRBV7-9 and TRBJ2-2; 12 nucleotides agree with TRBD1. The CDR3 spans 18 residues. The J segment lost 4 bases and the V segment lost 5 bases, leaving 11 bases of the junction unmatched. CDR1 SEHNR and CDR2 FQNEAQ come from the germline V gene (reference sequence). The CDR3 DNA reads TGTGCCAGCAGCCCCTCCCCCGGGACAGGGGGCATCACCGGGGAGCTGTTTTTT. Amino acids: CASSPSPGTGGITGELFF.